These 27 T cell receptor beta chains originate from one sample sequenced in a study of T cells in Graves' hyperthyroidism and ophthalmopathy. RNA transcripts gave rise to amplified TCR beta CDR3 regions. The HTBI primer set served for first-round RT-PCR of the TCR CDR3. One entry per CDR3 protein results from TCRdb running MiXCR on the multiplex PCR reads. This repertoire shows hundreds of thousands of distinct CDR3 sequences, approximately 15% found once; its top ten account for around 3.5%. Sequenced sample: blood. These receptors all come from a woman in her forties with Graves' ophthalmopathy.

This clonotype was recorded many times. The chain has TRBV27 and TRBJ2-7; D is ambiguous. Germline CDR1 and CDR2: MNHEY and SMNVEV (reference sequence). CDR3 size: 13 residues. V lost 5 bases and J 3 bases, leaving 11 bases between the germline ends. The CDR3 region is CASSASVNYEQYF. CDR3 coding DNA: TGTGCCAGCAGTGCCTCCGTCAACTACGAGCAGTACTTC.

This clonotype was observed a single time. A read error may account for a junction end that differs from germline. The V and J genes are TRBV20-1 and TRBJ1-5; D call uncertain. Germline values: CDR1 DFQATT, CDR2 SNEGSKA (reference sequence). The CDR3 is 11 residues long. The DNA of the CDR3 is TGCAGTGCTGGAGATTTTCAGGAGCAGCATTTT. Protein product: CSAGDFQEQHF.

This clonotype was found many times. This rearrangement joins TRBV7-3 to TRBJ1-2, with a tentative D call TRBD1 (6 bases). Germline assignment: CDR1 SGHTA and CDR2 FQGTGA. The V end was cut by 3 bases, the J end by 4 bases, with 9 bases between. The CDR3 totals 13 residues. This CDR3 reads CASSLDSSYGYTF. CDR3 DNA: TGTGCCAGCAGCTTGGACAGCAGCTATGGCTACACCTTC.

This clonotype was observed once. Here the CDR3 reads CASRTGAGGTEAFF. CDR3 nucleotides: TGTGCCAGTAGGACCGGGGCAGGGGGAACTGAAGCTTTCTTT. This chain uses TRBV19 with TRBJ1-1; 7 bases match TRBD1. The CDR3 runs 14 residues. The germline CDR1 and CDR2 sequences are LNHDA and SQIVND (reference sequence). V lost 6 bases, J lost 5 bases, and 9 bases stayed unmatched. The entire variable domain, with the rest obtained from reference TRBV19 and TRBJ1-1, is as follows: DGGITQSPKYLFRKEGQNVTLSCEQNLNHDAMYWYRQDPGQGLRLIYYSQIVNDFQKGDIAEGYSVSREKKESFPLTVTSAQKNPTAFYLCASRTGAGGTEAFFGQGTRLTVV.

This clonotype has a handful of counts. The chain couples TRBV4-2 to TRBJ2-7; 7 bases line up with TRBD1. CDR3 size: 14 residues. After removal of 5 bases from V and 5 bases from J, the junction contained 9 bases not matched to a gene. Germline assignment: CDR1 LGHNA and CDR2 YNFKEQ. This CDR3 reads CASSLQGGNNEQYF. The CDR3 DNA follows: TGTGCCAGCAGCTTACAAGGGGGCAACAACGAGCAGTACTTC.

The gene calls are TRBV5-6 and TRBJ1-5; D not resolved. The V gene lost 5 bases and the J gene lost 4 bases, with 16 bases spanning the gap. CDR3 length: 15 residues. Per the germline V gene, CDR1 is SGHDT and CDR2 is YYEEEE. The chain's CDR3 is CASRFGRKPNQPQHF. The DNA for the CDR3 is TGTGCCAGCAGATTTGGACGGAAGCCTAATCAGCCCCAGCATTTT.

The chain uses TRBV28 and TRBJ2-1; no clear D. The V and J ends lost 4 bases and 4 bases respectively, with 17 bases between them. The CDR3 extends over 16 amino acids. Germline lookup yields CDR1 MDHEN and CDR2 SYDVKM. For the CDR3, the DNA is TGTGCCAGCAGTTACCTGGGCGAAGAACAATACAATGAGCAGTTCTTC. This translates into CASSYLGEEQYNEQFF.

This clonotype was seen ten or more times. This chain joins TRBV7-8 and TRBJ1-5, with a weak D call TRBD1 (5 bases). Germline V CDR1 and CDR2: SGHVS, FQNEAQ. The CDR3 extends over 14 amino acids. Trimming took 1 base from V and 7 from J, leaving 11 bases between them. The CDR3: CASSLDGGGQPQHF. In nucleotides, the CDR3 is TGTGCCAGCAGCTTAGACGGGGGAGGACAGCCCCAGCATTTT.

The V gene is TRBV19, the J gene TRBJ2-5; 8 positions agree with TRBD2. Trimming removed 4 bases from V and 4 bases from J; junction bases left unmatched: 8. Germline CDR1 LNHDA, CDR2 SQIVND (reference sequence). The CDR3 loop spans 15 amino acids. CDR3 sequence reads: CASSTPAGVAETQYF. DNA of the CDR3: TGTGCCAGTAGTACCCCAGCGGGAGTTGCAGAGACCCAGTACTTC.

The chain is built from TRBV12-3 or TRBV12-4 and TRBJ2-5; 12 bases match TRBD1. Germline trimming cut 3 bases from V and 4 bases from J; bases unmatched to any gene: 6. CDR3 size: 16 residues. The CDR3 DNA reads TGTGCCAGCAGTTTGGGACAGGGGGCGGAAGGAGAGACCCAGTACTTC. Translation: CASSLGQGAEGETQYF.

This clonotype was seen more than once but under ten times. This chain joins TRBV19 and TRBJ2-7; 13 bases are shared with TRBD2. Germline CDR1 is LNHDA and CDR2 is SQIVND (reference sequence). CDR3 length: 16 amino acids. V dropped 1 base and J dropped 2; count of bases not matched to a gene: 2. Written as DNA, the CDR3 is TGTGCCAGTAGTATAGCCGGGACTAGCGGGACCTACGAGCAGTACTTC. This gives the protein CASSIAGTSGTYEQYF.

This clonotype was seen more than once but under ten times. V gene TRBV5-1 combines with J gene TRBJ2-7; 7 bases match TRBD2. Germline V gives CDR1 SGHRS, CDR2 YFSETQ. V lost 4 bases and J lost 4; bases outside the gene matches: 20. CDR3 size: 18 residues. CDR3 nucleotide sequence: TGCGCCAGCAGCCCCCGATTCGGGCGGGAGAAGTCTGGGTACGAGCAGTACTTC. Protein: CASSPRFGREKSGYEQYF.

This clonotype was detected only a few times. The chain combines TRBV6-1 with TRBJ2-5; D possibly corresponds to TRBD1 (6 bases). V lost 7 bases, J lost 2 bases, and 20 bases lay in between. Germline CDR1 and CDR2: MNHNS and SASEGT. The CDR3 covers 16 residues. Here the CDR3 reads CASTPTQGSRQETQYF. The CDR3, as DNA: TGTGCCAGCACCCCGACCCAGGGGAGCCGACAAGAGACCCAGTACTTC.

At least ten counts were recorded for this clonotype. This rearrangement joins TRBV20-1 to TRBJ2-3; 8 bases agree with TRBD2. J was trimmed by 0 bases and V by 5 bases; bases with no gene match: 4. Germline V CDR1 and CDR2: DFQATT, SNEGSKA (reference sequence). The CDR3 spans 14 residues. The CDR3 nucleotides read TGCAGTGCTCCCCGACTAGCGAGCACAGATACGCAGTATTTT. Its protein product is CSAPRLASTDTQYF.

This clonotype has a handful of counts. CDR3 nucleotide sequence: TGCGCCAGCAGCCATGACTCCGGGGCCGGGACCGGGGAGCTGTTTTTT. It codes for CASSHDSGAGTGELFF. The chain joins TRBV4-1 to TRBJ2-2; D assignment may be TRBD1 or TRBD2 (5 bases each). From germline, CDR1 is MGHRA and CDR2 YSYEKL. The ends were cut back, 3 bases at V and 5 bases at J, with 16 bases in the middle. The CDR3 extends over 16 amino acids.

The chain joins TRBV29-1 to TRBJ2-5; D is perhaps TRBD1 (5 bases). The CDR3 totals 12 residues. Germline-derived CDR1 and CDR2 are SQVTM and ANQGSEA. V lost 7 bases and J 1 base, leaving 10 bases between the germline ends. The CDR3 DNA is TGCAGCGGAAGACAGTCCCAAGAGACCCAGTACTTC. Encoded protein: CSGRQSQETQYF.

V usage is TRBV11-2 and J usage is TRBJ2-3; no clear D. The V and J ends lost 2 bases and 5 bases respectively, with 5 bases between them. Germline V gives CDR1 SGHAT, CDR2 FQNNGV. There are 12 residues in the CDR3. CDR3 protein: CASSLYRDTQYF. The CDR3 nucleotides are TGTGCCAGCAGCTTATACCGAGATACGCAGTATTTT.

In regard to this clonotype: A read error may be the cause here, since a much bigger clone is one base away. The CDR3 does not close with the conserved phenylalanine or tryptophan, likely indicating a read error. The rearrangement joins TRBV30 to TRBJ1-1; a weak D match, TRBD1 (6 bases). The CDR3 consists of 14 residues. The germline V and J ends were trimmed by 8 bases and 0 bases, with 16 bases remaining between them. In germline, CDR1 is GTSNPN, CDR2 SVGIG (reference sequence). The CDR3 nucleotides read TGTGCCCCTACAGGGAAATTCATGAACACTGAAGCTTTCCTT. Its protein is CAPTGKFMNTEAFL.

This rearrangement joins TRBV20-1 to TRBJ1-3, with D unresolved. The CDR3 is 14 amino acids. V lost 5 bases and J 0 bases, leaving 11 bases between the germline ends. Germline V lookup: CDR1 DFQATT, CDR2 SNEGSKA (reference sequence). The CDR3 region is CSASFGISGNTIYF. CDR3 DNA: TGCAGTGCTTCCTTCGGGATCTCTGGAAACACCATATATTTT.

This chain links TRBV28 with TRBJ1-5; possibly TRBD1 for D (6 bases). This CDR3 comprises 19 residues. V lost 4 bases and J 0 bases, leaving 22 bases between the germline ends. From germline, CDR1 is MDHEN and CDR2 SYDVKM. CDR3 sequence: CASSSWTAQAVYSNQPQHF. In DNA form, the CDR3 reads TGTGCCAGCAGTTCCTGGACAGCACAAGCTGTCTATAGCAATCAGCCCCAGCATTTT.

In this sample, this clonotype turned up many times. V and J are TRBV27 and TRBJ2-5; 7 positions agree with TRBD2. V shed 5 bases, J shed 5 bases, and the junction held 11 bases outside the gene matches. Germline V gene data show CDR1 as MNHEY and CDR2 as SMNVEV (reference sequence). The CDR3 has 15 amino acids. The CDR3: CASSPLADRFETQYF. The DNA of the CDR3 is TGTGCCAGCAGTCCCCTAGCGGACCGGTTTGAGACCCAGTACTTC.

This clonotype was picked up many times. V and J are TRBV2 and TRBJ1-1; weak D call: TRBD1 (6 bases). CDR1 and CDR2 from the germline V gene are SNHLY and FYNNEI. The CDR3 has 15 amino acids. The V end was cut by 7 bases, the J end by 0 bases, with 15 bases between. The CDR3 loop is CASTERGIVNTEAFF. CDR3 sequence (DNA): TGTGCCAGCACAGAAAGGGGGATAGTGAACACTGAAGCTTTCTTT. Full variable domain (remainder filled in from reference TRBV2 and TRBJ1-1): EPEVTQTPSHQVTQMGQEVILRCVPISNHLYFYWYRQILGQKVEFLVSFYNNEISEKSEIFDDQFSVERPDGSNFTLKIRSTKLEDSAMYFCASTERGIVNTEAFFGQGTRLTVV.

CDR3 nucleotide sequence: TGCAGTGCCCTGGACGGGGCAGTAGACGAGCAGTACTTC. It codes for CSALDGAVDEQYF. This sequence joins TRBV20-1 and TRBJ2-7; D tentatively reads TRBD1 or TRBD2 (5 bases each). The CDR3 contains 13 residues. Germline V gene data show CDR1 as DFQATT and CDR2 as SNEGSKA (reference sequence). The V end was cut by 6 bases, the J end by 5 bases, with 17 bases between.

The J gene is TRBJ1-2, the V gene TRBV28; 7 nucleotides agree with TRBD1. The CDR3 contains 15 residues. Germline V gene lookup returns CDR1 MDHEN and CDR2 SYDVKM. Trimming removed 6 bases from V and 4 bases from J; junction bases left unmatched: 11. CDR3 nucleotide sequence: TGTGCCAGCAGCATAGAGGAACAGGGGTCCTATGGCTACACCTTC. It codes for CASSIEEQGSYGYTF.

The sample holds a few counts of this clonotype. This sequence may be a read error, since a much larger clone differs from it by one base. The chain carries TRBV7-8 and TRBJ1-1; no reliable D call. Trimming removed 5 bases at V and 1 base at J, with 8 bases between. CDR1 is SGHVS, CDR2 FQNEAQ, per germline. The CDR3 spans 13 residues. The CDR3 is CASSPTTNTEAFF. CDR3 coding DNA: TGTGCCAGCAGCCCCACGACGAACACTGAAGCTTTCTTT.

This clonotype came up many times. The chain employs TRBV2 and TRBJ1-4; 8 bases align to TRBD1. J was trimmed by 0 bases and V by 2 bases; bases with no gene match: 2. Germline CDR1 is SNHLY and CDR2 is FYNNEI. The CDR3 is 16 amino acids. The CDR3 reads CASSEQGASTNEKLFF. In DNA, the CDR3 is TGTGCCAGCAGTGAACAGGGGGCGTCAACTAATGAAAAACTGTTTTTT.

The V and J genes are TRBV19 and TRBJ2-3; no clear D gene. The V end was cut by 1 base, the J end by 0 bases, with 5 bases between. The CDR3 has 14 amino acids. Germline V gives CDR1 LNHDA, CDR2 SQIVND (reference sequence). CDR3: CASSIGMSTDTQYF. CDR3 nucleotides: TGTGCCAGTAGTATAGGGATGAGCACAGATACGCAGTATTTT.